The entry below describes one T cell receptor beta chain. TCRdb processed the 5' RACE reads anew with MiXCR; each CDR3 protein has one entry. The sample includes some 500,000 distinct CDR3 sequences, about 13% of them seen just once. This sample was taken from a study of T cells after yellow fever vaccination. This CDR3 has 14 residues. Looked up from germline, CDR1 is DFQATT and CDR2 is SNEGSKA (reference sequence). Trimming cost V 5 bases and J 7 bases; bases outside gene matches: 6. Specimen: PBMCs, collected on the day of the yellow fever booster vaccination. This chain connects TRBV20-1 to TRBJ2-2; TRBD2 aligns across 11 bases. The receptor was derived from a man aged 30 to 45 who received the YFV17D yellow fever vaccine. The CDR3 DNA reads TGCAGTGCTTCTAGCGGGAGGCTCGGCGGGGAGCTGTTTTTT. This gives the protein CSASSGRLGGELFF.